This T cell receptor beta chain was found in a study of CD8+ T cells in alopecia areata (dated by TCRdb to 2016 to 2019). For the study in its entirety: Treated patients were enrolled in an open-label pilot trial of oral tofacitinib, 5 to 10 mg twice daily, for moderate-to-severe alopecia areata. Patients received tofacitinib for 6 to 18 months and were then followed off drug for 6 months to check for delayed response and recurrence. In treated patients, disease severity was measured using the SALT score, which gives the percentage of scalp surface area affected. To study T cell clonal expansion in alopecia areata, the researchers applied high-throughput TCRbeta sequencing to both the C3H/HeJ mouse model and human patients. On the human side, TCRbeta sequencing was run on scalp tissue and on sorted CD4+ and CD8+ peripheral blood T cells from healthy controls and from alopecia areata patients with either patchy or totalis/universalis disease. Biopsies were taken from tofacitinib-treated patients at baseline and again at 4 and 24 weeks into treatment, and several of those patients also had a later scalp biopsy. Scalp clonality was compared across normal scalp (n=4), patchy alopecia areata scalp (n=8), and alopecia totalis/universalis scalp (n=8). RNA was extracted with the PAXgene miRNA kit for fixed scalp, the miRNeasy kit for PBMCs, and the RNeasy kit for mouse skin. Amplification of TCRbeta CDR3 regions was done by immunoSEQ multiplex PCR using 35 Vbeta forward primers and 13 Jbeta reverse primers.

The study at large found these results: Unlike mouse skin, where gammadelta T cells dominate, normal human skin contains resident alphabeta T cells that get sequenced too, which complicates analysis of the scalp TCR repertoire. Higher clonality and more expanded CD8+ clones were observed in lesional scalp than in normal scalp, particularly in alopecia totalis/universalis, a finding suggestive of antigenic drive. Because the treated cohort was small and included a single nonresponder, larger studies are needed to assess links between baseline CD8+ expansion and response. Tofacitinib significantly lowered scalp clonality and the number of expanded CD8+ clones among the top 100 scalp clones. During tofacitinib treatment, many expanded lesional clones stuck around in both scalp and blood, and this persistence may partly explain why relapse happens after treatment is stopped. Compared with mice, TCR sequences shared between patients were less clear, possibly partly because of HLA diversity across the patient population.

This specimen's time point label, per the study, means: roughly 24 weeks on oral tofacitinib. Explained via the paper, the treatment or condition label denotes: oral pan-JAK inhibitor, 5-10 mg twice daily. Lesional scalp punch biopsies and peripheral blood were obtained from alopecia areata patients. PBMCs were separated by density centrifugation and stained for CD3, CD4 and CD8, after which CD4+ and CD8+ T cells were sorted on a FACSAria. Libraries were constructed by the immunoSEQ multiplex PCR assay. RNA was extracted from all samples and reverse transcribed into cDNA, which served as template for TCR sequencing. SuperScript III was used to make first-strand cDNA, primed with a 2:1 mix of oligo-dT and random hexamers. A synthetic immune receptor repertoire was used to measure amplification bias, and any remaining bias was corrected computationally. The authors' analysis ran thus. Raw reads were preprocessed to remove errors, and CDR3 was defined by IMGT conventions from the conserved cysteine to phenylalanine. Clonality was computed as 1 minus the Shannon entropy, with the entropy normalized by log2 of the number of productive unique TCRs. Whether each scalp clone was CD4 or CD8 was inferred by checking scalp TCRbeta sequences against the CD4 and CD8 repertoires from sorted blood. Held by TCRdb, this immuneACCESS table contains in-frame sequences only and omits some clones. Under half of the omission traces to an unresolved V gene where checked; the cause of the rest is unknown. V, J and clone size are those of that table, while D and trimming were read from the DNA. The sample includes roughly 120,000 clones, with 56% observed a single time. Together, the top ten hold about 3.3% of the sample.

Remarks on this clone: It has no known antigen specificity. No much larger clone exists at a distance of one base, and base qualities are not known.

The germline V gene specifies LGHNA as CDR1 and YSLEER as CDR2. Measured from the cysteine to the phenylalanine, the CDR3 is 16 residues long. Left in the record is the CDR3 DNA by itself, 48 bases read in frame from the first base. Trimming leaves V shorter by 0 bases and J shorter by 5 bases, with the junction holding 9 bases beyond the gene matches. The chain employs TRBV4-3 and TRBJ2-7, with 8 junctional bases fitting TRBD1. Sequenced here: CD4+ T cells sorted from blood, sampled at week 24, from a patient treated with tofacitinib. The clonotype originates from a human donor with alopecia areata. The nucleotides are TGCGCCAGCAGCCAAGATATCGGCCAGGGGGCGAACGAGCAGTACTTC. This is translated as CASSQDIGQGANEQYF.